The present TCR beta chain was sequenced within a study of beta chain features in type 1 diabetes. Study-level results: In type 1 diabetes patients, VDJ junctions had fewer insertions; deletions at these junctions were more frequent.

Each sorted fraction was over 95% pure. This clone was seen a handful of times. Its antigen is unknown. Germline-derived CDR1 and CDR2 are SGHAT and FQNNGV. This CDR3 contains 15 residues. V dropped 1 base and J dropped 4; count of bases not matched to a gene: 2. Isolated RNA was reverse transcribed in full, so expressed TCRB transcripts were sequenced. Sequenced by immunoSEQ multiplex PCR; TCRdb stores in-frame clones only, minus some. The sample has fewer than 900,000 clones; 17% are singletons. The specimen was naive CD4+ T cells from blood. This sequence was found in a woman younger than 30 in good health. The rearrangement links TRBV11-2 to TRBJ2-1; 9 bases are shared with TRBD2. This chain's CDR3 is CASSLALAGYNEQFF. The CDR3 region has the DNA TGTGCCAGCAGCTTAGCTCTAGCGGGGTACAATGAGCAGTTCTTC.